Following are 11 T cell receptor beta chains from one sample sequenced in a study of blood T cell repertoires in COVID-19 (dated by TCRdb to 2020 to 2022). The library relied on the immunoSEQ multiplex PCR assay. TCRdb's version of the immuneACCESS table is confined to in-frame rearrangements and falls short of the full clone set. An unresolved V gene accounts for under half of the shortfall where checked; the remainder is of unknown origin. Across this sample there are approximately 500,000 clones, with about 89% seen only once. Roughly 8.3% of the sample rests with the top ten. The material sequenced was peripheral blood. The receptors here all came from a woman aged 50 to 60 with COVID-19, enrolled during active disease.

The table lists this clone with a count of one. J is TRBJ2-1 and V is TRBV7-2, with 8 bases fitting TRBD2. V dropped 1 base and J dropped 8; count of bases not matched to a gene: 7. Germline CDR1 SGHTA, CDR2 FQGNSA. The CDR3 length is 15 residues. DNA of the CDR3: TGTGCCAGCAGCTTAGTTGGGCTAGCGGGCGATGAGCAGTTCTTC. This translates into CASSLVGLAGDEQFF. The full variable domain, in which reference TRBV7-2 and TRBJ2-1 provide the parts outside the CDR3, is GAGVSQSPSNKVTEKGKDVELRCDPISGHTALYWYRQSLGQGLEFLIYFQGNSAPDKSGLPSDRFSAERTGGSVSTLTIQRTQQEDSAVYLCASSLVGLAGDEQFFGPGTRLTVL.

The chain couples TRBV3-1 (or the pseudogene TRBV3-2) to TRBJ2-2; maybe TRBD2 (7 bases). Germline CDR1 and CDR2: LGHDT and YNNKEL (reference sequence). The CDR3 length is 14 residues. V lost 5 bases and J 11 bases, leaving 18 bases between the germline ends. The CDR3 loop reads CASSFQGRARELFF. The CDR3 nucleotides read TGTGCCAGCAGCTTTCAGGGGAGGGCCCGCGAGCTGTTTTTT.

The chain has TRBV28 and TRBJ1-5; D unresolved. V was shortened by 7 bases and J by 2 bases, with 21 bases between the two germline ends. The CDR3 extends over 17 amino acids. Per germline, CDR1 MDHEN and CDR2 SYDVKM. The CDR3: CASTFNPDSMGNQPQHF. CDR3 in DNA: TGTGCCAGCACTTTTAATCCCGACTCCATGGGCAATCAGCCCCAGCATTTT.

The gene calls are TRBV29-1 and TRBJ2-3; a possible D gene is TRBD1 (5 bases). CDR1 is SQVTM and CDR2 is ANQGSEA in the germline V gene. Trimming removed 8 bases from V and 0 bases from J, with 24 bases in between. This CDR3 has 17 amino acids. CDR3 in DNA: TGCAGCACCCATCGGCCCGTTGTAGGGGCGAGCACAGATACGCAGTATTTT. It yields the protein CSTHRPVVGASTDTQYF.

The CDR3 bases are TGTGCCAGCAGTACTTCCCAGGGGAAAGGAAACACCATATATTTT. It encodes CASSTSQGKGNTIYF. This chain links TRBV7-3 with TRBJ1-3, with D tentatively TRBD1 (6 bases). Per the germline V gene, CDR1 is SGHTA and CDR2 is FQGTGA. The CDR3 extends over 15 amino acids. The germline V and J ends were trimmed by 6 bases and 4 bases, with 16 bases remaining between them.

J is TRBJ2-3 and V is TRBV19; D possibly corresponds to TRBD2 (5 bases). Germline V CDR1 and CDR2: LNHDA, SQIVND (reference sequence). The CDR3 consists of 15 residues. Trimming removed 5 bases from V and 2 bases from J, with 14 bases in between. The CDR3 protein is CASSSSGPPTDTQYF. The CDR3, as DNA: TGTGCCAGTAGTTCCAGCGGCCCCCCCACAGATACGCAGTATTTT.

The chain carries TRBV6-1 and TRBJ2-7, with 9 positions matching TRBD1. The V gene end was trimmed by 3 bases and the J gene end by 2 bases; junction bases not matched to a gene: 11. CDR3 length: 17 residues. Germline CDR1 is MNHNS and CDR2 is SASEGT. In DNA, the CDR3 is TGTGCCAGCAGTGAGTTAGTGACAGGGGGGGTTGCCTACGAGCAGTACTTC. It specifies CASSELVTGGVAYEQYF.

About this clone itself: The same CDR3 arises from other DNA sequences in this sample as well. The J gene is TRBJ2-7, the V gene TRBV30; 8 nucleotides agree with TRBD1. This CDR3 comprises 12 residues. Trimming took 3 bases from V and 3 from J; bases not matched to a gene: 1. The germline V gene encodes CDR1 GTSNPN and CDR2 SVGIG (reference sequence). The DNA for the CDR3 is TGTGCCTGGAGAGGACAGGGCTACGAGCAGTACTTC. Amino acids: CAWRGQGYEQYF.

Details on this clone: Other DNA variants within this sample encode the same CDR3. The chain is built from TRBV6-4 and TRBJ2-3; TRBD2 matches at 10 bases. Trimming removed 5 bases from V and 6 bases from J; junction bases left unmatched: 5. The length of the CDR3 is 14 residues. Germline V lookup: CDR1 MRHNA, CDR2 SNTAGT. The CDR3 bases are TGTGCCAGCAGTAGCGGGGGGGCCTTGGATACGCAGTATTTT. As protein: CASSSGGALDTQYF.

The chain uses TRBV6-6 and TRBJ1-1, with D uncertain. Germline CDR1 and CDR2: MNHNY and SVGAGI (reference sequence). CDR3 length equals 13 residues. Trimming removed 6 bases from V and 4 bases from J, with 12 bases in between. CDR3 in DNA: TGTGCCAGCAGCCGAACCGAGGGCACTGAAGCTTTCTTT. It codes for CASSRTEGTEAFF.

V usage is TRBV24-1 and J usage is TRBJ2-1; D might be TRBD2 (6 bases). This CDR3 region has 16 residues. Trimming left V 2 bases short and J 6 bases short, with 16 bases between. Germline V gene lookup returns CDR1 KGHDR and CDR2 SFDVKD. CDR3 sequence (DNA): TGTGCCACCAGTGATTCGGTGCGGGGCCTTATCAATGAGCAGTTCTTC. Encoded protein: CATSDSVRGLINEQFF.